This T cell receptor beta chain is from a study of cytomegalovirus exposure and HLA in healthy donors (TCRdb year 2017). About the full investigation: An earlier analysis of approximately 640 of the donors reported 276 Gb of sequence data and 117 million unique TCR beta sequences from about 179 million T cells. Around 330 gigabases of sequencing data and roughly 81 million unique TCR sequences made up an early release that covered approximately 620 HLA-typed donors. Of the 300 to 500 genotyped donors, more than 75% were placed in the genetic ancestry cluster associated with self-reported Caucasian donors. The study was designed to test whether signatures of past pathogen exposure could be identified by cataloging public T cell receptors. The T cell repertoires of under 700 subjects were profiled by immunosequencing and related to cytomegalovirus serostatus. A separate validation cohort of roughly 110 different subjects was used in addition to the approximately 700-subject first cohort. The study combined high-throughput TCR immunosequencing, statistical association of individual TCRs with disease status, and machine learning to predict cytomegalovirus infection status. To study patterns of TCR occurrence, a later analysis re-analyzed previously published TCR beta repertoires from around 660 donors and added high-resolution HLA genotyping. In the later analysis, no new phenotypic data were used to find candidate immune exposures; instead, reliance was placed on TCR beta sequences and their occurrence across donors. In an earlier analysis of 500 to 650 of the donors, high-throughput TCR beta sequencing was used to judge whether each TCR beta V gene segment behaved as functional or pseudogenic. Alongside the repertoire data, information on donor age, sex, ethnicity and CMV serostatus was compiled. A later genetic analysis took genome-wide SNP genotypes for about 65% of the roughly 670 donors and used that subset as a discovery cohort. All discovery cohort repertoires had been generated using a single sequencing platform. Class I and class II HLA loci were covered by the typing at four-digit resolution. Typing coverage differed by locus: A, B, C, DRB1 and DQB1 were typed in roughly 629-630 donors, DQA1 in 500 to 550, DPA1 in nearly 610, and DPB1 in just under 480. Roughly 5 DR-DQ haplotypes were handled as single units for association and clustering, since linkage in the cohort was strong. Among roughly 400 genotyped donors of the cohort, an average of around 250,000 unique TCR beta nucleotide sequences was sequenced per donor, of which roughly 17% were non-productive. Overall study outcomes, separate from this receptor: The presence/absence analyses assumed that sequencing depth was roughly uniform across donors, and that assumption may not be true. In a later analysis, several top co-occurrence clusters were reported to appear linked to parvovirus B19, influenza, CMV and Epstein-Barr virus. Across donors, most TCR sequences were observed very rarely, whereas some public TCRs were present in many individuals. A cluster of highly shared sequence variants was judged likely to represent a technical artifact of the sequencing pipeline. Correlated functional status among segregating V segments might be attributable to linkage disequilibrium, but an unknown experimental factor could not be ruled out. Immune exposure information for the cohort was limited to CMV serostatus. Because HLA typing was unavailable for some donors at each locus, only the typed subset was used in association tests. The authors suggested that the approach could potentially be generalized to other disease states and immunological phenotypes. Assigning TCR associations to individual alleles was difficult when HLA alleles, especially DR and DQ, strongly co-occurred. A later genetic analysis reported fewer N-insertions in productive TCRs among donors in an Asian-associated ancestry cluster than the roughly 620-donor mean. A later analysis found that most CMV-associated TCR beta chains appeared HLA-restricted, with HLA associations seemingly driven largely by CMV exposure. Because the 87-base-pair reads could not distinguish some IMGT-functional V segments, including TRBV6-2 and TRBV6-3, those segments were excluded. The classifier was reported to diagnose cytomegalovirus status with high specificity and sensitivity in both the original cohort and the validation cohort. A further reported finding was that TCR beta sequences accurately predicted the HLA-A and HLA-B alleles for most subjects in the first cohort. The cohort was sequenced for TCR beta chains only, and without alpha or paired-chain data the features that could be detected were limited. In an earlier analysis of roughly 500 of the donors, most TCR beta V segments appeared in productive rearrangements about 87% or about 30% of the time, broadly matching IMGT annotations. A later analysis found that HLA-associated TCR beta chains were more clonally expanded and had lower generation probabilities than equally common non-associated chains. The study listed over 150 TCR beta chains as associated with cytomegalovirus. In a later genetic analysis, a missense DCLRE1C variant was associated with V-gene and J-gene trimming of TCR beta chains, and the association was replicated in an independent cohort. In a later analysis, the rate of TCR association differed among HLA loci, with DRB1 alleles having the most associated TCRs and HLA-C alleles having the fewest. In vitro tests confirmed that a few of the cytomegalovirus-associated TCR beta chains recognize cytomegalovirus antigens. At a false discovery rate of 0.05, a later analysis linked about 16,000 TCR beta sequences to specific HLA alleles. Because counts were too low, roughly 17 rarely observed V segments, including chromosome 9 orphons, were left out of the earlier analysis of 587 of the donors.

Remarks on this clone: Its antigen remains undetermined.

The cohort comprised some 700 healthy bone marrow donors. Cohort members were all nominally healthy when sampled, although unrecorded immune exposures were likely present. The donor was CMV seronegative and belonged to the group of more than 300 seronegative cohort members. A peripheral blood sample was collected from each donor, and TCR beta sequencing was performed on peripheral blood mononuclear cells. The Qiagen DNeasy Blood Extraction Kit was used to extract genomic DNA from the blood cell samples. CDR1 SGHVS and CDR2 FQNEAQ are derived from the germline V gene. The CDR3 sequence holds 14 residues, the cysteine and phenylalanine included. The CDR3 DNA has 42 bases and is translated from base 1. V is cut by 5 bases and J by 4 bases, and the space between the germline ends is 14 bases. Library preparation used the immunoSEQ multiplex PCR assay. The multiplex PCR relied on a mix of 60 forward primers for TCR Vbeta segments and 13 reverse primers for TCR Jbeta segments. A multiplex PCR assay on genomic DNA amplified the CDR3 region of rearranged TCR beta genes. The Illumina HiSeq System was used to sequence the amplified TCR beta libraries as 87-base-pair reads. The published analysis was carried out like this. A later analysis counted about 80 million unique TCR beta chains across the 666 repertoires, and about 10 million of these chains were shared by at least two donors. To remove PCR and sequencing errors, raw reads were error-corrected and collapsed into unique sequences using a nearest-neighbor algorithm that merged closely related sequences. CDR3 sequences were aligned to IMGT reference sequences to assign V, D and J gene segments. Each retained sequence needed at least a six-nucleotide match to both a V gene segment and a J gene segment. A rearrangement counted as productive if the CDR3 had no stop codons and remained in frame with V and J, and every other rearrangement counted as non-productive. CDR3 was defined by IMGT convention, running from the second conserved V-encoded cysteine to the conserved J-encoded phenylalanine. Sequences without an unambiguous match to a single V gene segment were excluded from the earlier analysis of a few hundred of the donors. In an earlier analysis of roughly 500 of the donors, V segments were called functional above 56.7% productive rearrangements and were called segregating when the between-donor standard deviation exceeded 5%. A statistical classification framework was developed to diagnose cytomegalovirus status using the catalog of TCR beta chain sequences. A later analysis assigned V and J genes by comparing TCR nucleotide sequences with IMGT/GENE-DB human TR gene sequences. In a later analysis, CDR3 sequences and most-parsimonious VDJ recombination scenarios were assigned using the TCRdist pipeline. A later analysis defined each TCR beta chain by its CDR3 amino acid sequence plus V-gene family, and excluded reads lacking a unique V-gene family. To address suspected cross-contamination and a sequencing artifact, a later analysis removed 450 to 700 highly shared, low-generation-probability nucleotide sequences. In a later analysis, a clonal expansion index for each public chain was calculated from normalized within-repertoire ranks of inferred template counts. In a later analysis, generation probabilities were computed with a VDJ recombination model fitted to out-of-frame rearrangements, and the resulting probabilities were checked against IGoR. In a later analysis, hypergeometric tests were used to score TCR-TCR, TCR-HLA and TCR-CMV co-occurrence, with a repertoire-size bias correction applied to TCR pairs. False discovery rates were estimated in a later analysis by permuting HLA or CMV assignments 20 times. In a later analysis, co-occurring TCRs were grouped using DBSCAN, and TCRdist sequence similarity was added for clustering within HLA-allele-positive subsets. Repertoires with fewer than 30,000 or more than 120,000 public chains were left out of co-occurrence clustering, as were five repertoires with anomalous nucleotide sharing. Entries here come from immuneACCESS through TCRdb and include only in-frame sequences with V and J called. Some clones fail to appear in such tables; in the studies checked, an unresolved V gene covers under half of the shortfall, and the cause of the remainder is unknown. V and J calls and clone size come straight from that table; D and trimming were deduced from the DNA. This specimen's table enumerates approximately 110,000 clones. The ten largest clones add up to roughly 2% of the sample.

This clonotype was obtained from a middle-aged man in good health and CMV-seronegative. The chain is made from TRBV7-8 and TRBJ1-1; TRBD1 is possibly the D segment (6 matching bases). Sequenced material: PBMCs. The sequenced DNA: TGTGCCAGCAGCCCCCCGACAGGCGGCACTGAAGCTTTCTTT. Its protein reads: CASSPPTGGTEAFF.